A single sample gave rise to the 11 T cell receptor beta chains below, sequenced in a study of shared clonotypes between healthy human individuals. Terminally differentiated effector memory CD45RA+ cells were excluded by CCR7 positive selection of CD45RO-negative cells. The data were produced by immunoSEQ multiplex PCR, yet TCRdb's version contains in-frame clones alone and is incomplete. The data contain about 2 million clones, roughly 94% of them singletons. The material sequenced was naive CD8+ T cells sorted from blood. These receptors were collected from a man younger than 30 in good health.

The chain has TRBV2 and TRBJ2-3; no clear D gene. The germline V gene encodes CDR1 SNHLY and CDR2 FYNNEI. V lost 6 bases and J lost 5, with 9 bases in between. This CDR3 has 12 amino acids. The CDR3 protein is CASSLHLDTQYF. The CDR3 bases are TGTGCCAGCAGCCTCCATTTAGATACGCAGTATTTT.

The chain joins TRBV7-9 to TRBJ2-5, with TRBD2 matching 8 bases. V shed 2 bases and J 0 bases; nucleotides not matched to a gene: 8. This CDR3 region has 17 residues. Germline V CDR1 and CDR2: SEHNR, FQNEAQ (reference sequence). Written as DNA, the CDR3 is TGTGCCAGCAGCTTAAGTCTAGCGGGCCCTTACCAAGAGACCCAGTACTTC. Protein product: CASSLSLAGPYQETQYF.

The CDR3 reads CASSGLAGGKTQYF. The DNA for the CDR3 is TGTGCCAGCAGTGGACTAGCGGGAGGGAAGACCCAGTACTTC. The chain joins TRBV6-6 to TRBJ2-5; 15 bases line up with TRBD2. Trimming cost V 5 bases and J 6 bases; bases outside gene matches: 1. There are 14 residues in the CDR3. CDR1 and CDR2 (germline): MNHNY, SVGAGI (reference sequence).

The rearrangement links TRBV6-1 to TRBJ2-7, with D unresolved. Trimming removed 0 bases from V and 5 bases from J, with 14 bases in between. CDR3 length: 15 amino acids. Germline CDR1 is MNHNS and CDR2 is SASEGT. The DNA for the CDR3 is TGTGCCAGCAGTGAAGCTAACGGTGGTTGGGACGAGCAGTACTTC. Translating it yields CASSEANGGWDEQYF.

The rearrangement links TRBV2 to TRBJ2-7; tentatively, D is TRBD1 (6 bases). The CDR3 runs to 12 residues. Germline loops: CDR1 SNHLY, CDR2 FYNNEI. The V gene lost 10 bases and the J gene lost 3 bases, with 13 bases spanning the gap. DNA of the CDR3: TGTGCCACTCAGGGGCAGCACTACGAGCAGTACTTC. This encodes CATQGQHYEQYF.

The count of this clone is one. This chain connects TRBV13 to TRBJ2-7, with 7 bases matching TRBD2. Trimming removed 3 bases from V and 2 bases from J; junction bases left unmatched: 4. The CDR3 contains 14 residues. CDR1 is PRHDT, CDR2 FYEKMQ, per germline (reference sequence). The CDR3: CASSFGGEAYEQYF. Written as DNA, the CDR3 is TGTGCCAGCAGCTTTGGGGGGGAGGCCTACGAGCAGTACTTC.

Note on this clone: One end of the junction fails to match germline, which may point to a read error. The chain is built from TRBV27 and TRBJ1-4; the match to TRBD1 covers 8 bases. This CDR3 has 16 residues. The germline V gene has CDR1 MNHEY and CDR2 SMNVEV (reference sequence). The CDR3 nucleotides read TGTGCCAGCAGTCTTACGACAGGGGCAACTAATGAAAAACTGATTTTT. Translation gives CASSLTTGATNEKLIF. Using reference TRBV27 and TRBJ1-4 for the parts outside the CDR3, the full variable domain is EAQVTQNPRYLITVTGKKLTVTCSQNMNHEYMSWYRQDPGLGLRQIYYSMNVEVTDKGDVPEGYKVSRKEKRNFPLILESPSPNQTSLYFCASSLTTGATNEKLIFGSGTQLSVL.

CDR3 amino acids: CASGSWVDDTQYF. The CDR3 nucleotides are TGTGCCAGCGGTTCCTGGGTTGACGATACGCAGTATTTT. The chain combines TRBV6-5 with TRBJ2-3; D is uncertain. Germline V gene lookup returns CDR1 MNHEY and CDR2 SVGAGI. The V end lost 8 bases, the J end lost 6 bases, and 15 bases lay between the germline ends. The CDR3 has 13 residues.

Note on this clone: Other DNA sequences within the sample encode an identical CDR3. The chain carries TRBV27 and TRBJ1-5; 7 positions match TRBD1. Germline CDR1 reads MNHEY; CDR2 reads SMNVEV (reference sequence). The CDR3 has 13 residues. Trimming at V came to 6 bases and at J to 7 bases, leaving 6 bases not matched to a gene. The CDR3 loop is CASSTGENQPQHF. For the CDR3, the DNA is TGTGCCAGCAGCACAGGGGAGAACCAGCCCCAGCATTTT.

In its sample, this clone was seen once. V and J are TRBV30 and TRBJ1-1, with a possible D match to TRBD1 (5 bases). The CDR3 has 13 residues. Trimming took off 4 bases at V and 4 bases at J, with 13 bases between the two ends. Germline V gene sequence: CDR1 GTSNPN, CDR2 SVGIG (reference sequence). The CDR3 DNA follows: TGTGCCTGGACCCTACAGGTTTCCACTGAAGCTTTCTTT. Its translation: CAWTLQVSTEAFF.

This sequence joins TRBV5-1 and TRBJ1-1, with 9 bases matching TRBD1. The V segment lost 0 bases and the J segment 1 base; nucleotides outside the gene matches: 4. Germline CDR1 is SGHRS and CDR2 is YFSETQ. The CDR3 is 16 residues long. For the CDR3, the DNA is TGCGCCAGCAGCTTGGGTCCGGGACAGGGGAACACTGAAGCTTTCTTT. It translates to CASSLGPGQGNTEAFF.